The next 21 T cell receptor beta chains were all read from a single sample in a study of blood T cell repertoires in COVID-19. Libraries were prepared by immunoSEQ multiplex PCR; TCRdb keeps only in-frame clonotypes and omits some of them. The sample lists over 250,000 clones, 70% to 90% seen once, with 2% to 2.5% in the top ten. The sample comprised PBMCs or T cells enriched from blood (not recorded which). These receptors all come from a woman aged 55-75 years in a cohort exposed to, infected with or recovered from COVID-19 (not recorded which).

The chain has TRBV19 and TRBJ2-3; no firm D call. V dropped 10 bases and J dropped 0 bases, with 17 bases sitting between them. Germline V gives CDR1 LNHDA, CDR2 SQIVND (reference sequence). The CDR3 has 15 residues. The CDR3 here is CATPDKPLSTDTQYF. The DNA of the CDR3 is TGTGCCACCCCCGACAAGCCTTTGAGCACAGATACGCAGTATTTT.

This sequence joins TRBV7-2 and TRBJ1-2, with a tentative D call TRBD1 (6 bases). This CDR3 is 17 amino acids long. Trimming took 1 base from V and 5 from J, leaving 20 bases between them. Germline loops: CDR1 SGHTA, CDR2 FQGNSA. Here the CDR3 reads CASSLGVGWQGMYGYTF. The CDR3 coding sequence is TGTGCCAGCAGCTTAGGAGTGGGGTGGCAGGGGATGTATGGCTACACCTTC.

The chain recombines TRBV4-2 with TRBJ1-6; maybe TRBD1 (6 bases). Trimming pared 6 bases from V and 3 bases from J, leaving 9 bases between. Germline CDR1 is LGHNA and CDR2 is YNFKEQ. The CDR3 runs to 14 residues. The CDR3 sequence: CASSPQGYNSPLHF. The DNA of the CDR3 is TGTGCCAGCAGTCCACAGGGCTATAATTCACCCCTCCACTTT.

V usage is TRBV18 and J usage is TRBJ2-5, with 9 bases aligning to TRBD1. V gave up 0 bases and J gave up 4 bases; unmatched junction bases: 9. The CDR3 extends over 17 amino acids. Per germline, CDR1 KGHSH and CDR2 LQKENI. Here the CDR3 DNA reads TGTGCCAGCTCACCACCGTCGGACAGGGGCGTAAGAGAGACCCAGTACTTC. Residues: CASSPPSDRGVRETQYF.

The chain carries TRBV28 and TRBJ2-7; TRBD2 agrees at 8 bases. This CDR3 region has 14 residues. Germline loops: CDR1 MDHEN, CDR2 SYDVKM. V lost 10 bases, J lost 0 bases, and 8 bases stayed unmatched. DNA of the CDR3: TGTGCCACCCTAACTAGCGGCCTCTCCTACGAGCAGTACTTC. Protein sequence: CATLTSGLSYEQYF. Based on the CDR3 plus reference TRBV28 and TRBJ2-7, the full variable domain is DVKVTQSSRYLVKRTGEKVFLECVQDMDHENMFWYRQDPGLGLRLIYFSYDVKMKEKGDIPEGYSVSREKKERFSLILESASTNQTSMYLCATLTSGLSYEQYFGPGTRLTVT.

The genes are TRBV11-1 and TRBJ1-4; D is possibly TRBD1 (6 bases). Trimming took off 5 bases at V and 10 bases at J, with 14 bases between the two ends. The CDR3 runs 13 residues. Germline V CDR1 and CDR2: SGHAT, FQDESV (reference sequence). CDR3 DNA sequence: TGTGCCAGCAGCCCAAACAGGGAAGGAAAACTGTTTTTT. This encodes CASSPNREGKLFF.

The chain combines TRBV6-6 with TRBJ1-1; D is unclear. The germline V gene has CDR1 MNHNY and CDR2 SVGAGI (reference sequence). The CDR3 runs 14 residues. V dropped 2 bases and J dropped 0 bases, with 7 bases sitting between them. The CDR3 DNA reads as TGTGCCAGCAGTTACGGGCACATGAACACTGAAGCTTTCTTT. Encoded protein: CASSYGHMNTEAFF.

V gene TRBV27 combines with J gene TRBJ2-7; 8 bases fit TRBD1. Trimming cost V 6 bases and J 3 bases; bases outside gene matches: 10. Germline V gene lookup returns CDR1 MNHEY and CDR2 SMNVEV (reference sequence). This CDR3 has 15 residues. CDR3 nucleotide sequence: TGTGCCAGCAGACTCCGGACAGGGCCACTCTACGAGCAGTACTTC. Amino acid sequence: CASRLRTGPLYEQYF.

The V gene is TRBV20-1, the J gene TRBJ1-1; 8 nucleotides match TRBD1. The germline CDR1 and CDR2 sequences are DFQATT and SNEGSKA (reference sequence). The CDR3 is 12 residues long. V shed 3 bases, J shed 4 bases, and the junction held 1 base outside the gene matches. This CDR3 reads CSASGQGTEAFF. CDR3 nucleotides: TGCAGTGCTAGTGGACAGGGCACTGAAGCTTTCTTT.

The genes are TRBV30 and TRBJ2-1; TRBD1 matches 9 bases. From germline, CDR1 is GTSNPN and CDR2 SVGIG (reference sequence). The junction had 9 bases not matched to a gene; V was cut back by 5 bases and J by 7 bases. This CDR3 has 14 residues. The CDR3 coding sequence is TGTGCCTGGGTAGGACAGGGGCTGAGTAATGAGCAGTTCTTC. Its protein is CAWVGQGLSNEQFF.

V usage is TRBV9 and J usage is TRBJ2-2; tentatively, D is TRBD1 (6 bases). V lost 0 bases and J 5 bases, leaving 14 bases between the germline ends. The CDR3 runs 16 residues. Germline CDR1 and CDR2: SGDLS and YYNGEE. The CDR3 region has the DNA TGTGCCAGCAGCGTAGAGTGGGGGCGACGTACCGGGGAGCTGTTTTTT. Its translation is CASSVEWGRRTGELFF.

V is TRBV27 and J is TRBJ1-6; 7 bases match TRBD1. Germline CDR1 and CDR2: MNHEY and SMNVEV (reference sequence). Unmatched junction bases numbered 7, after V lost 8 bases and J lost 3 bases. CDR3 size: 15 residues. The chain's CDR3 is CASGSRQGYNSPLHF. As DNA, the CDR3 is TGTGCCAGCGGGTCCCGACAGGGCTATAATTCACCCCTCCACTTT.

The CDR3 here is CASTAGAIDTQYF. CDR3 coding DNA: TGTGCCTCCACAGCGGGAGCCATAGATACGCAGTATTTT. The V and J genes are TRBV30 and TRBJ2-3; 8 bases are shared with TRBD2. The CDR3 has 13 amino acids. V shed 7 bases, J shed 5 bases, and the junction held 8 bases outside the gene matches. Germline CDR1 and CDR2: GTSNPN and SVGIG (reference sequence).

This chain uses TRBV6-5 with TRBJ1-5; D might be TRBD1 (6 bases). Germline V gene sequence: CDR1 MNHEY, CDR2 SVGAGI. The CDR3 loop spans 13 amino acids. Trimming shortened V by 6 bases and J by 3 bases, and 9 bases separated the two germline ends. CDR3 amino acids: CASRDSHNQPQHF. The CDR3 bases are TGTGCCAGCAGGGACAGCCACAATCAGCCCCAGCATTTT.

The gene calls are TRBV15 and TRBJ1-1, with D unclear. Per the germline V gene, CDR1 is LNHNV and CDR2 is YYDKDF (reference sequence). Between the trimmed V and J ends, which lost 1 base and 12 bases, there was a span of 12 bases. The CDR3 consists of 12 residues. CDR3 sequence (DNA): TGTGCCACCAGCAGAGTACTCGCGGTACCTTTCTTT. It yields the protein CATSRVLAVPFF.

The rearrangement links TRBV12-3 or TRBV12-4 to TRBJ2-7; tentatively, D is TRBD1 (5 bases). The V gene lost 8 bases and the J gene lost 2 bases, with 10 bases spanning the gap. This CDR3 spans 12 amino acids. Here the CDR3 reads CASGPRAYEQYF. CDR3 in DNA: TGTGCCAGCGGCCCCAGGGCCTACGAGCAGTACTTC.

This clone has a count of ten or more. This rearrangement joins TRBV9 to TRBJ2-1; TRBD2 matches 7 bases. The CDR3 totals 16 residues. Trimming took 0 bases from V and 5 from J; bases not matched to a gene: 8. Germline values: CDR1 SGDLS, CDR2 YYNGEE. Here the CDR3 DNA reads TGTGCCAGCAGCGTAGGTCGCCCTAGCGGAAACAATGAGCAGTTCTTC. Translation: CASSVGRPSGNNEQFF.

This rearrangement joins TRBV5-1 to TRBJ1-4; possible D gene TRBD1, 5 bases. CDR1 SGHRS and CDR2 YFSETQ come from the germline V gene. The V and J ends lost 5 bases and 0 bases respectively, with 14 bases between them. The CDR3 contains 16 residues. The CDR3 is CASRAQGTSTNEKLFF. The DNA of the CDR3 is TGCGCCAGCAGGGCCCAGGGCACCTCAACTAATGAAAAACTGTTTTTT.

The chain carries TRBV5-1 and TRBJ2-2; 10 bases are shared with TRBD1. The CDR3 runs to 16 residues. Germline CDR1 SGHRS, CDR2 YFSETQ. Losses at the gene ends were 6 bases for V and 8 bases for J; bases not matched to a gene: 13. The CDR3, as DNA: TGCGCCAGCACGACCCCCGGGACAGGGGCAAGGGGGGAGCTGTTTTTT. As protein: CASTTPGTGARGELFF.

The chain has TRBV5-1 and TRBJ1-1, with 9 positions matching TRBD1. With 0 bases clipped from V and 0 bases from J, the junction kept 0 bases outside the gene matches. Germline lookup yields CDR1 SGHRS and CDR2 YFSETQ. This CDR3 comprises 15 residues. CDR3 loop: CASSLGQGVNTEAFF. Written as DNA, the CDR3 is TGCGCCAGCAGCTTGGGACAGGGGGTGAACACTGAAGCTTTCTTT.

The J gene is TRBJ1-2, the V gene TRBV19, with 8 positions matching TRBD1. The germline V gene encodes CDR1 LNHDA and CDR2 SQIVND (reference sequence). V lost 6 bases, J lost 4 bases, and 4 bases stayed unmatched. This CDR3 spans 13 amino acids. This chain's CDR3 is CASSPDRGYGYTF. CDR3 sequence (DNA): TGTGCCAGTAGCCCCGACAGGGGCTATGGCTACACCTTC.